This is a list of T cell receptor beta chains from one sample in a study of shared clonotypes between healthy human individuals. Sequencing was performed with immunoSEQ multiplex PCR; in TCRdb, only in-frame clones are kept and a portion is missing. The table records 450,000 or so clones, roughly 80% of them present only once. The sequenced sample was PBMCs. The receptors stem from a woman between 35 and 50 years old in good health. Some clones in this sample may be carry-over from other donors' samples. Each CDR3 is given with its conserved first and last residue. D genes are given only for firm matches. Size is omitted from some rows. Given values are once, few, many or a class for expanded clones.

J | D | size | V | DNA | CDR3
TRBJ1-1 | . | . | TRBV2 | TGTGCCAGCAAGGGGCCCAGCAAGGACACTGAAGCTTTCTTT | CASKGPSKDTEAFF
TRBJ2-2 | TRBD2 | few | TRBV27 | TGTGCCAGCACCCTGACTAGCCCGAACACCGGGGAGCTGTTTTTT | CASTLTSPNTGELFF
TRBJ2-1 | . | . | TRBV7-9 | TGTGCCAGCAGCCCTTGGGGGTCCTACAATGAGCAGTTCTTC | CASSPWGSYNEQFF
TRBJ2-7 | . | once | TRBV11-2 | TGTGCCAGCAGCTTAGATCGCACGGTCTCCTACGAGCAGTACTTC | CASSLDRTVSYEQYF
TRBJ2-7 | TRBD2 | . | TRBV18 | TGTGCCAGCTCACCGGTTAGCGGGGTCTCCTACGAGCAGTACTTC | CASSPVSGVSYEQYF
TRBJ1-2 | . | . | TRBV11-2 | TGTGCCAGCAGCCCTTCCCGTGGCACTTTCTATGGCTACACCTTC | CASSPSRGTFYGYTF
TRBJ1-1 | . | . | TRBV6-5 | TGTGCCAGCCTAAGGGCCCACCAAACAAACACTGAAGCTTTCTTT | CASLRAHQTNTEAFF
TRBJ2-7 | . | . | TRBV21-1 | TGTGCCAGCAGCACGCTACAGGGTGAACTTCCCGCTTCCTACGAGCAGTACTTC | CASSTLQGELPASYEQYF
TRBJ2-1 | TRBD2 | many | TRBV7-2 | TGTGCCAGCAGCTTGGGCGGGAGGGCCGTCGATGAGCAGTTCTTC | CASSLGGRAVDEQFF
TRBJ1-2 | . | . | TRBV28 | TGTGCCAGCAGTTTACGGGGGGCGTTCGGCTACACCTTC | CASSLRGAFGYTF
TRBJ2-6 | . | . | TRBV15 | TGTGCCACCAGCAGAGACCCGGGAACTGGGGCCAACGTCCTGACTTTC | CATSRDPGTGANVLTF
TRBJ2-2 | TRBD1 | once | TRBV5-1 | TGCGCCAGCAGCCCCGCCAGGGGGAGCGGAGCCCCCGGGGAGCTGTTTTTT | CASSPARGSGAPGELFF
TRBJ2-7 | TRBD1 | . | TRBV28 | TGTGCCAGCAGTTCGCCGGGACAGGGATATAACGAGCAGTACTTC | CASSSPGQGYNEQYF
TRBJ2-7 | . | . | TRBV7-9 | TGTGCCAGCAGCTTAGGGTCTGGGATCGGCTACGAGCAGTACTTC | CASSLGSGIGYEQYF